The 28 T cell receptor beta chains given below trace back to one sample, sequenced in a study of cytomegalovirus exposure and HLA in healthy donors (dated by TCRdb to about 2017). Libraries were built with the immunoSEQ multiplex PCR assay. For the multiplex PCR, a mixture combining 60 forward primers for TCR Vbeta segments and 13 reverse primers for TCR Jbeta segments was used. What TCRdb holds here is the immuneACCESS table cut down to in-frame rearrangements. Part of the clones is not present; checked against another copy, under half of the missing clones reflect an unresolved V gene, and the others are unexplained. The sample records about 91,000 clones, around 67% of which are singletons. The ten largest clones represent about 2.3% of the sample. Sequenced material: PBMCs. All receptors come from a human donor in good health.

The V call is TRBV5-1, the J call TRBJ1-1, with D possibly matching TRBD1 (5 bases). The CDR3 consists of 14 residues. Trimming stripped 3 bases from V and 1 base from J, with 10 bases between. Germline V CDR1 and CDR2: SGHRS, YFSETQ. The CDR3 region has the DNA TGCGCCAGCAGCTCCACGACAGAGAACACTGAAGCTTTCTTT. Translated, it gives CASSSTTENTEAFF. The full variable domain, in which reference TRBV5-1 and TRBJ1-1 provide the parts outside the CDR3, is KAGVTQTPRYLIKTRGQQVTLSCSPISGHRSVSWYQQTPGQGLQFLFEYFSETQRNKGNFPGRFSGRQFSNSRSEMNVSTLELGDSALYLCASSSTTENTEAFFGQGTRLTVV.

This clone was detected only a few times. The J gene is TRBJ2-4, the V gene TRBV19; TRBD1 matches at 10 bases. The CDR3 runs to 16 residues. Germline-derived CDR1 and CDR2 are LNHDA and SQIVND (reference sequence). With 4 bases clipped from V and 0 bases from J, the junction kept 3 bases outside the gene matches. The CDR3 sequence: CASSTDRGLAKNIQYF. The CDR3 bases are TGTGCCAGTAGTACCGACAGGGGGCTAGCCAAAAACATTCAGTACTTC.

J is TRBJ2-1 and V is TRBV27; 11 positions agree with TRBD2. CDR1 is MNHEY and CDR2 is SMNVEV in the germline V gene (reference sequence). This CDR3 spans 17 amino acids. With V trimmed by 3 bases and J by 0 bases, 4 bases remained unmatched. CDR3 loop: CASSFLAGGPSYNEQFF. In nucleotides, the CDR3 is TGTGCCAGCAGTTTTCTAGCGGGGGGACCCTCCTACAATGAGCAGTTCTTC.

This sequence joins TRBV27 and TRBJ2-3, with 7 bases that match TRBD1. V dropped 5 bases and J dropped 4; count of bases not matched to a gene: 24. The CDR3 runs 20 residues. Germline V CDR1 and CDR2: MNHEY, SMNVEV (reference sequence). The CDR3 DNA reads TGTGCCAGCAGTCCAAAGACTTTCGGGTTCTGGGGACAGAATTCAGATACGCAGTATTTT. Translated: CASSPKTFGFWGQNSDTQYF.

This chain links TRBV4-3 with TRBJ2-3; the D is unclear. V was clipped by 4 bases and J by 0 bases, with 11 bases between them. Per germline, CDR1 LGHNA and CDR2 YSLEER. There are 15 residues in the CDR3. The CDR3 is CASSLETSSTDTQYF. Written as DNA, the CDR3 is TGCGCCAGCAGCCTTGAGACTTCTAGCACAGATACGCAGTATTTT.

Only one count was recorded for this clone. This chain uses TRBV5-1 with TRBJ2-7; TRBD1 might be the D (6 bases). This CDR3 comprises 14 residues. V lost 4 bases, J lost 0 bases, and 11 bases lay in between. Germline loops: CDR1 SGHRS, CDR2 YFSETQ. The CDR3 DNA reads as TGCGCCAGCAGCGAGAGGACAGACTCCTACGAGCAGTACTTC. This translates into CASSERTDSYEQYF.

The rearrangement links TRBV7-2 to TRBJ2-3; D perhaps matches TRBD1 (5 bases). CDR1 is SGHTA and CDR2 is FQGNSA in the germline V gene. This CDR3 is 15 amino acids long. Trimming pared 2 bases from V and 7 bases from J, leaving 16 bases between. The CDR3 DNA is TGTGCCAGCAGCTTATATCAGGGCAGGGAAAATACGCAGTATTTT. Residues: CASSLYQGRENTQYF.

The table lists this clone with a count of one. The chain joins TRBV7-8 to TRBJ2-5; 9 bases line up with TRBD2. Germline-derived CDR1 and CDR2 are SGHVS and FQNEAQ. The CDR3 sequence is 15 residues long. V was clipped by 3 bases and J by 5 bases; unmatched bases: 7. CDR3 nucleotide sequence: TGTGCCAGCAGCTTGGGGAAAAGCGGGGGGGAGACCCAGTACTTC. As protein: CASSLGKSGGETQYF.

There are a few counts of this clone. The J gene is TRBJ2-1, the V gene TRBV2; D not resolved. Trimming removed 5 bases at V and 0 bases at J, with 11 bases between. CDR3 length equals 15 residues. Germline CDR1 SNHLY, CDR2 FYNNEI. CDR3 amino acids: CASSRIWSSYNEQFF. CDR3 nucleotides: TGTGCCAGCAGTCGAATCTGGAGCTCCTACAATGAGCAGTTCTTC.

The chain joins TRBV4-2 to TRBJ2-5; 7 nucleotides line up with TRBD2. The CDR3 consists of 16 residues. The germline CDR1 and CDR2 sequences are LGHNA and YNFKEQ. The J segment lost 2 bases and the V segment lost 0 bases, leaving 6 bases of the junction unmatched. CDR3 in amino acids: CASSQDGTGGQETQYF. The DNA of the CDR3 is TGTGCCAGCAGCCAAGATGGGACGGGGGGACAAGAGACCCAGTACTTC.

The V call is TRBV5-6, the J call TRBJ1-5, with D maybe TRBD1 (6 bases). Germline lookup yields CDR1 SGHDT and CDR2 YYEEEE. The ends were cut back, 4 bases at V and 5 bases at J, with 13 bases in the middle. The CDR3 loop spans 14 amino acids. CDR3 coding DNA: TGTGCCAGCAGCCTCACGGACAGTTATCAGCCCCAGCATTTT. It yields the protein CASSLTDSYQPQHF.

The chain uses TRBV7-2 and TRBJ1-6, with D perhaps TRBD1 (5 bases). Germline CDR1 reads SGHTA; CDR2 reads FQGNSA. Between the trimmed V and J ends, which lost 2 bases and 7 bases, there was a span of 18 bases. The CDR3 contains 17 residues. Here the CDR3 DNA reads TGTGCCAGCAGCTTAACCGGAGCGGGGCCCGGGAATTCACCCCTCCACTTT. Its protein product is CASSLTGAGPGNSPLHF.

V is TRBV9 and J is TRBJ1-1; D unclear. The V and J ends lost 2 bases and 1 base respectively, with 12 bases between them. CDR1 and CDR2 from the germline V gene are SGDLS and YYNGEE. The CDR3 is made up of 15 amino acids. The CDR3 protein is CASSVSGSPNTEAFF. CDR3 in DNA: TGTGCCAGCAGCGTTTCGGGGAGCCCGAACACTGAAGCTTTCTTT.

This clone showed up just a few times. The chain carries TRBV11-3 and TRBJ2-3; D may be TRBD1 (5 bases). Trimming removed 3 bases from V and 1 base from J, with 8 bases in between. The germline V gene encodes CDR1 SGHNT and CDR2 YENEEA. This CDR3 spans 14 amino acids. The CDR3 nucleotides read TGTGCCAGCAGCTTGTCCAGGGGCACAGATACGCAGTATTTT. Amino acid sequence: CASSLSRGTDTQYF.

This clone was found a few times. The chain employs TRBV5-1 and TRBJ2-5, with TRBD1 as a possible D gene (6 bases). This CDR3 spans 15 amino acids. The V and J ends lost 5 bases and 2 bases respectively, with 16 bases between them. CDR1 is SGHRS, CDR2 YFSETQ, per germline. The CDR3 DNA reads as TGCGCCAGCAGGCCGGACAGTTCTATTCAAGAGACCCAGTACTTC. It specifies CASRPDSSIQETQYF.

In its sample, this clone was seen a few times. The genes are TRBV9 and TRBJ2-7; 8 positions agree with TRBD1. This CDR3 has 13 amino acids. The germline CDR1 and CDR2 sequences are SGDLS and YYNGEE. The junction had 2 bases not matched to a gene; V was cut back by 0 bases and J by 6 bases. The CDR3 loop is CASSVEDRAEQYF. DNA for the CDR3: TGTGCCAGCAGCGTAGAGGACAGGGCCGAGCAGTACTTC.

The table lists this clone with a few counts. Here the CDR3 reads CASSYSPPGSGNTIYF. CDR3 in DNA: TGTGCCAGCAGTTACTCGCCACCCGGCTCTGGAAACACCATATATTTT. V and J are TRBV6-5 and TRBJ1-3; D is ambiguous. Germline V gives CDR1 MNHEY, CDR2 SVGAGI. Between the trimmed V and J ends, which lost 0 bases and 0 bases, there was a span of 9 bases. This CDR3 is 16 amino acids long.

This clone was counted a few times. The V gene is TRBV7-3, the J gene TRBJ2-1; D gene uncertain. The germline gives CDR1 SGHTA, CDR2 FQGTGA. This CDR3 region has 16 residues. V lost 2 bases to trimming and J lost 9 bases, with 20 bases between them. The CDR3 DNA is TGTGCCAGCAGCTTAGAGTTCGCGGTCCTCGGATCTGAGCAGTTCTTC. Amino acids: CASSLEFAVLGSEQFF. The whole variable domain, filled in from reference TRBV7-3 and TRBJ2-1, reads GAGVSQTPSNKVTEKGKYVELRCDPISGHTALYWYRQSLGQGPEFLIYFQGTGAADDSGLPNDRFFAVRPEGSVSTLKIQRTERGDSAVYLCASSLEFAVLGSEQFFGPGTRLTVL.

The chain joins TRBV5-4 to TRBJ2-1, with TRBD2 matching over 8 bases. The germline V gene has CDR1 SGHNT and CDR2 YYREEE (reference sequence). J gave up 8 bases and V 5 bases, and 6 bases lay outside the gene matches. This CDR3 spans 13 amino acids. The DNA for the CDR3 is TGTGCCAGCAGTCCACTAGCGGAGGATGAGCAGTTCTTC. Translating it yields CASSPLAEDEQFF.

V is TRBV5-5 and J is TRBJ1-5; maybe TRBD1 (5 bases). The CDR3 contains 16 residues. CDR1 and CDR2 from the germline V gene are SGHKS and YYEKEE (reference sequence). V was cut by 3 bases and J by 4 bases, with 17 bases left in between. Here the CDR3 reads CASSWDPGGENQPQHF. Written as DNA, the CDR3 is TGTGCCAGCAGCTGGGACCCGGGGGGGGAAAATCAGCCCCAGCATTTT.

This clone was seen a handful of times. A junction boundary mismatches the germline segment, possibly from a read error. The chain uses TRBV9 and TRBJ1-3, with D maybe TRBD1 (6 bases). In germline, CDR1 is SGDLS, CDR2 YYNGEE. The CDR3 has 15 amino acids. CDR3 loop: CASSVTGTQGNAIYF. CDR3 in DNA: TGTGCCAGCAGCGTTACTGGGACACAGGGAAACGCCATATATTTT.

The chain joins TRBV27 to TRBJ2-3, with 7 bases matching TRBD1. This CDR3 comprises 14 residues. The V gene's germline CDR1 is MNHEY and CDR2 SMNVEV (reference sequence). V shed 5 bases and J 6 bases; nucleotides not matched to a gene: 8. CDR3 nucleotide sequence: TGTGCCAGCAGTCTCAGGACAGGCATTGATACGCAGTATTTT. This translates into CASSLRTGIDTQYF.

V gene TRBV11-3 combines with J gene TRBJ2-5, with TRBD2 matching 9 bases. The V gene's germline CDR1 is SGHNT and CDR2 YENEEA. The junction had 8 bases not matched to a gene; V was cut back by 5 bases and J by 4 bases. The CDR3 loop spans 15 amino acids. CDR3 DNA: TGTGCCAGCAGCACCCAAGCGGGGGGCGGAGAGACCCAGTACTTC. Translation gives CASSTQAGGGETQYF. Full variable domain (missing parts from reference TRBV11-3 and TRBJ2-5): EAGVVQSPRYKIIEKKQPVAFWCNPISGHNTLYWYLQNLGQGPELLIRYENEEAVDDSQLPKDRFSAERLKGVDSTLKIQPAELGDSAVYLCASSTQAGGGETQYFGPGTRLLVL.

The chain uses TRBV9 and TRBJ2-2; 14 bases line up with TRBD2. Germline-derived CDR1 and CDR2 are SGDLS and YYNGEE. The length of the CDR3 is 18 residues. V was clipped by 3 bases and J by 6 bases; unmatched bases: 10. The CDR3 loop reads CASSEPTSGGVLSGELFF. The CDR3 DNA is TGTGCCAGCAGCGAACCGACTAGCGGGGGGGTACTGTCCGGGGAGCTGTTTTTT.

The rearrangement links TRBV7-2 to TRBJ1-1; 8 bases match TRBD1. Germline CDR1 and CDR2: SGHTA and FQGNSA. The CDR3 spans 14 residues. The V and J ends lost 5 bases and 1 base, in that order; junction bases with no gene match: 3. The DNA of the CDR3 is TGTGCCAGCAGCACCGGGACAGGGAACACTGAAGCTTTCTTT. It is translated as CASSTGTGNTEAFF.

This chain connects TRBV4-3 to TRBJ2-7; D is uncertain. CDR1 is LGHNA and CDR2 is YSLEER in the germline V gene. The length of the CDR3 is 15 residues. Between the trimmed V and J ends, which lost 3 bases and 3 bases, there was a span of 15 bases. CDR3 region: CASSHAGSRIYEQYF. The CDR3 DNA follows: TGCGCCAGCAGCCATGCCGGGTCAAGAATCTACGAGCAGTACTTC.

This clone occurred a few times. V usage is TRBV5-1 and J usage is TRBJ1-1; D is unresolved. Trimming removed 0 bases from V and 1 base from J, with 7 bases in between. Looked up from germline, CDR1 is SGHRS and CDR2 is YFSETQ. The CDR3 has 14 amino acids. CDR3 DNA sequence: TGCGCCAGCAGCTTGGACAGTGGGAACACTGAAGCTTTCTTT. Translation gives CASSLDSGNTEAFF.

This clone was counted a single time. V and J are TRBV19 and TRBJ1-2, with 9 bases lining up with TRBD1. Unmatched junction bases numbered 20, after V lost 5 bases and J lost 7 bases. Germline loops: CDR1 LNHDA, CDR2 SQIVND (reference sequence). The CDR3 covers 18 residues. The CDR3 is CASSPGFWAGQGLGGYTF. CDR3 in DNA: TGTGCCAGTAGTCCCGGGTTTTGGGCGGGACAGGGATTAGGTGGCTACACCTTC.